This T cell receptor (beta chain) was sequenced during a study of CD8+CD57+ T cells in acquired aplastic anemia. Overall study context: The mean DNA yield obtained from sorted CD4+ and CD8+ cells came to roughly 3 ug. Mean read depth for CD4+ cells from healthy donors was around 9.9 million.

Germline CDR1 reads GTSNPN; CDR2 reads SVGIG (reference sequence). The CDR3 is 13 amino acids. V was clipped by 5 bases and J by 1 base, with 11 bases between them. There are a few counts of this clonotype. The target antigen is unknown. Overall study findings and caveats: Between the patient and control groups, CD8+ Simpson's diversity did not differ significantly. Patients and controls shared just under 30 CD8+ CDR3 sequences, highly expressed in patients.

TCR beta VDJ and CDR3 were profiled, and genomic DNA was the template. One entry per CDR3 protein, called by TCRdb with MiXCR from the reads. The sample shows some 82,000 distinct CDR3 sequences, about half of them seen only once. Sequencing was done on a sample of sorted CD4+, CD8+, or CD8+CD57+ T cells (not recorded which) from PBMCs. The receptor was isolated from a human donor in good health, serving as a control. This chain links TRBV30 with TRBJ1-2; D unresolved. The DNA for the CDR3 is TGTGCCTGGGCTATAGGTTTTAACTATGGCTACACCTTC. This gives the protein CAWAIGFNYGYTF.